The rows below give T cell receptor beta chains drawn from one sample of a study of molecular identifiers for immune sequencing clone quantification. TCRdb reprocessed the PCR reads with MiXCR, giving one entry per CDR3 protein. The profile covers more than 10,000 distinct CDR3 sequences, with roughly 16% appearing a single time and about 1.6% taken by the ten largest. The sequenced sample was naive CD8+ T cells from blood, with Jurkat cell RNA spiked in. All receptors come from a human donor in good health. Some libraries in this study had Jurkat cell RNA spiked in. CDR3s include the opening cysteine and the closing phenylalanine or tryptophan. A D gene is named only where the DNA matches it firmly. Some rows have no size entry. The others give once, few or many, or a class for an expanded clone.

>NA|TRBJ2-3|NA|TRBV13
CASSFYTDTQYF
TGTGCCAGCAGCTTCTACACAGATACGCAGTATTTT
>TRBD1|TRBJ1-5|medium-sized|TRBV6-2/TRBV6-3
CASRSLDGQGSEPQHF
TGTGCCAGCAGAAGCCTTGACGGACAGGGGAGTGAGCCCCAGCATTTT
>NA|TRBJ2-7|medium-sized|TRBV30
CAWSVGLGYYEQYF
TGTGCCTGGAGTGTAGGGTTAGGCTACTACGAGCAGTACTTC
>NA|TRBJ2-5|many|TRBV27
CASSSLPVRAQETQYF
TGTGCCAGCAGTTCCCTCCCGGTCCGGGCTCAAGAGACCCAGTACTTC
>TRBD2|TRBJ2-1|many|TRBV7-9
CASAGESSYNEQFF
TGTGCCAGTGCGGGAGAGAGCTCCTACAATGAGCAGTTCTTC
>TRBD2|TRBJ2-3|NA|TRBV27
CASSFTSGTLGTQYF
TGTGCCAGCAGTTTCACTAGCGGGACCCTGGGTACGCAGTATTTT
>NA|TRBJ2-2|once|TRBV6-2/TRBV6-3
CASSYIGWHTGELFF
TGTGCCAGCAGTTACATCGGCTGGCACACCGGGGAGCTGTTTTTT
>NA|TRBJ1-5|many|TRBV27
CASSRKGHGQPQHF
TGTGCCAGCAGTAGAAAAGGGCATGGTCAGCCCCAGCATTTT
>NA|TRBJ2-1|many|TRBV7-8
CASSLLLGGNEQFF
TGTGCCAGCAGCTTATTACTAGGGGGCAATGAGCAGTTCTTC
>NA|TRBJ1-5|medium-sized|TRBV9
CASSVGVNLNQPQHF
TGTGCCAGCAGCGTCGGGGTTAACCTCAATCAGCCCCAGCATTTT
>TRBD1|TRBJ1-3|NA|TRBV10-1
CASRRDRLPTGNSGNTIYF
TGCGCCAGCAGACGAGATCGCCTCCCGACAGGGAACTCTGGAAACACCATATATTTT
>NA|TRBJ2-7|NA|TRBV19
CASSYSGSYEQYF
TGTGCCAGTAGTTATTCAGGATCCTACGAGCAGTACTTC
>NA|TRBJ2-1|NA|TRBV7-6
CASSLASLRLMNPNEQFF
TGTGCCAGCAGCTTAGCATCCCTTAGGCTAATGAACCCCAATGAGCAGTTCTTC
>NA|TRBJ2-1|many|TRBV12-3/TRBV12-4
CASSPLGGLSSYNEQFF
TGTGCCAGCAGTCCCTTAGGCGGACTGAGCTCCTACAATGAGCAGTTCTTC
>NA|TRBJ2-1|many|TRBV12-3/TRBV12-4
CASSLGSDNNEQFF
TGTGCCAGCAGTTTAGGCTCGGATAACAATGAGCAGTTCTTC
>NA|TRBJ1-2|many|TRBV7-9
CASSPPTMGELYGYTF
TGTGCCAGCAGCCCACCTACGATGGGAGAGCTCTATGGCTACACCTTC
>NA|TRBJ1-6|few|TRBV4-1
CASSQRQETFNSPLHF
TGCGCCAGCAGCCAACGTCAGGAGACCTTCAATTCACCCCTCCACTTT
>NA|TRBJ1-2|medium-sized|TRBV29-1
CSVVPPEQTHNYGYTF
TGCAGCGTTGTCCCCCCAGAACAAACACATAACTATGGCTACACCTTC
>TRBD2|TRBJ2-6|few|TRBV13
CASSLGRGFGAGANVLTF
TGTGCCAGCAGCTTAGGGCGGGGGTTCGGGGCTGGGGCCAACGTCCTGACTTTC
>NA|TRBJ1-1|medium-sized|TRBV4-1
CASSQGGVGETTEAFF
TGCGCCAGCAGCCAAGGGGGAGTAGGGGAAACCACTGAAGCTTTCTTT
>NA|TRBJ1-2|many|TRBV6-8
CASSPDGYTF
TGTGCCAGCAGTCCAGATGGCTACACCTTC
>TRBD2|TRBJ2-7|medium-sized|TRBV7-2
CASSLGTSGNEQYF
TGTGCCAGCAGCTTGGGGACTAGCGGCAACGAGCAGTACTTC
>NA|TRBJ1-4|many|TRBV6-1
CASRTNTGIFVTNEKLFF
TGTGCCAGCAGAACCAACACAGGGATTTTCGTGACTAATGAAAAACTGTTTTTT
>TRBD1|TRBJ2-3|medium-sized|TRBV12-3/TRBV12-4
CASSSNPGTGLSDTQYF
TGTGCCAGCAGTTCCAACCCCGGGACAGGGTTATCAGATACGCAGTATTTT
>TRBD2|TRBJ2-1|many|TRBV6-5
CASWEGLGYNEQFF
TGTGCCAGCTGGGAGGGACTAGGGTACAATGAGCAGTTCTTC
>TRBD1|TRBJ2-1|medium-sized|TRBV7-9
CASSLGTAGPWFDEQFF
TGTGCCAGCAGCTTGGGGACAGCCGGCCCGTGGTTCGATGAGCAGTTCTTC
>NA|TRBJ2-2|many|TRBV12-3/TRBV12-4
CASSQAGELFF
TGTGCCAGCAGCCAAGCCGGGGAGCTGTTTTTT
>NA|TRBJ2-7|medium-sized|TRBV19
CASSISAESYEQYF
TGTGCCAGTAGTATTAGTGCGGAGTCCTACGAGCAGTACTTC
>NA|TRBJ2-2|medium-sized|TRBV7-7
CASSLAQTYTGELFF
TGTGCCAGCAGCTTAGCACAGACATATACCGGGGAGCTGTTTTTT
>NA|TRBJ1-6|medium-sized|TRBV7-8
CASSPNPTDSPLHF
TGTGCCAGCAGCCCAAACCCGACAGACTCACCCCTCCACTTT
>NA|TRBJ2-7|medium-sized|TRBV29-1
CSVADTDYYEQYF
TGCAGCGTTGCCGACACCGATTACTACGAGCAGTACTTC
>NA|TRBJ2-7|many|TRBV6-2/TRBV6-3
CASSYSFGQGYYEQYF
TGTGCCAGCAGTTACTCTTTCGGCCAGGGCTACTACGAGCAGTACTTC
>TRBD2|TRBJ2-3|many|TRBV3-1
CASRTRAGGTTGTDTQYF
TGTGCCAGCAGGACCCGGGCGGGAGGCACCACTGGCACAGATACGCAGTATTTT
>NA|TRBJ2-3|medium-sized|TRBV7-2
CASSVEGLRGSTDTQYF
TGTGCCAGCAGCGTAGAAGGCCTCCGAGGAAGCACAGATACGCAGTATTTT
>TRBD1|TRBJ2-7|many|TRBV19
CASSAARDRGLYEQYF
TGTGCCAGTAGTGCCGCACGGGACAGGGGGTTGTACGAGCAGTACTTC
>NA|TRBJ1-1|many|TRBV4-1
CASSQVHGTFLVDEAFF
TGCGCCAGCAGCCAGGTTCATGGGACATTTTTGGTAGATGAAGCTTTCTTT
>TRBD1|TRBJ1-3|NA|TRBV12-3/TRBV12-4
CASSPGQGVDSGNTIYF
TGTGCCAGCAGCCCGGGGCAGGGGGTCGACTCTGGAAACACCATATATTTT
>NA|TRBJ1-4|many|TRBV4-1
CASSQVGEGAEKLFF
TGCGCCAGCAGCCAAGTTGGTGAAGGCGCCGAAAAACTGTTTTTT
>NA|TRBJ2-7|NA|TRBV25-1
CASSDGNLPHEQYF
TGTGCCAGCAGTGATGGGAACCTCCCCCACGAGCAGTACTTC
>TRBD2|TRBJ2-3|medium-sized|TRBV6-1
CASSRLAASTDTQYF
TGTGCCAGCAGTCGACTAGCAGCTAGCACAGATACGCAGTATTTT
>NA|TRBJ2-7|medium-sized|TRBV19
CASSIGGTVYYEQYF
TGTGCCAGTAGTATTGGCGGGACAGTGTACTACGAGCAGTACTTC
>TRBD1|TRBJ2-1|medium-sized|TRBV19
CASSTWDRDNEQFF
TGTGCCAGCAGCACTTGGGACAGGGACAATGAGCAGTTCTTC
>NA|TRBJ1-1|many|TRBV19
CASSLGTSTEAFF
TGTGCCAGTAGTCTAGGAACTTCCACTGAAGCTTTCTTT
>NA|TRBJ2-2|many|TRBV28
CASSTPGTRNTGELFF
TGTGCCAGCAGTACCCCCGGAACAAGGAACACCGGGGAGCTGTTTTTT
>TRBD2|TRBJ2-2|medium-sized|TRBV4-1
CASSSGTSGRGLTGELFF
TGCGCCAGCAGTTCAGGGACTAGCGGGAGGGGGCTCACCGGGGAGCTGTTTTTT
>NA|TRBJ2-5|medium-sized|TRBV29-1
CSVLRVQDLTQYF
TGCAGCGTTCTCAGGGTACAGGACCTAACCCAGTACTTC
>NA|TRBJ2-7|many|TRBV4-1
CASSQENSYEQYF
TGCGCCAGCAGCCAAGAAAACAGCTACGAGCAGTACTTC
>TRBD2|TRBJ2-7|many|TRBV7-3
CASSFPGLAIYEQYF
TGTGCCAGCAGCTTCCCGGGACTAGCTATTTACGAGCAGTACTTC
>TRBD2|TRBJ2-2|NA|TRBV14
CASSLIQTSGNTGELFF
TGTGCCAGCAGCCTCATCCAGACTAGCGGGAACACCGGGGAGCTGTTTTTT
>TRBD2|TRBJ2-7|medium-sized|TRBV5-1
CASSLGLAGLSYEQYF
TGCGCCAGCAGCTTGGGCCTAGCGGGTCTGTCCTACGAGCAGTACTTC
>NA|TRBJ1-2|NA|TRBV7-9
CASSPISTPYGYTF
TGCGCCAGCAGCCCGATTTCGACACCCTATGGCTACACCTTC
>TRBD1|TRBJ1-2|few|TRBV19
CASSIESGTEDYGYTF
TGTGCCAGTAGTATAGAGAGTGGGACAGAGGACTATGGCTACACCTTC
>NA|TRBJ1-5|NA|TRBV2
CASRGDTSSQPQHF
TGTGCCAGCAGGGGAGATACGTCCTCCCAGCCCCAGCATTTT
>NA|TRBJ2-7|medium-sized|TRBV25-1
CATRPRGISEQYF
TGTGCCACCCGGCCCCGGGGGATAAGCGAGCAGTACTTC
>NA|TRBJ1-1|few|TRBV24-1
CATSDYKPQEYMNTEAFF
TGTGCCACCAGTGATTACAAGCCACAGGAATACATGAACACTGAAGCTTTCTTT